Given below is one T cell receptor beta chain in context. Its antigen is not known. This sample is part of a study of T cell responses to AZD1222 COVID-19 vaccine. Study-level results: Reportedly, nearly half the spike-specific TCRs target unmutated variant regions. Samples come after the peak T cell response, not at day 14.

The CDR3 length is 15 residues. V shed 3 bases and J 2 bases; nucleotides not matched to a gene: 1. CDR1 and CDR2 (germline): KGHSH, LQKENI. Repertoires were generated with immunoSEQ multiplex PCR, while TCRdb's copy carries only in-frame clones and drops some. The sample lists around 110,000 clones; roughly nine tenths were seen once. Here the sequenced sample was peripheral blood, taken on day 0 of AZD1222 vaccination. The TCR was taken from an adult in good health. V and J are TRBV18 and TRBJ2-7, with TRBD2 identical over 13 bases. CDR3 sequence (DNA): TGTGCCAGCTCACCCGGACTAGCGGGGGCCTACGAGCAGTACTTC. Residues: CASSPGLAGAYEQYF. The full variable domain, with the rest looked up from reference TRBV18 and TRBJ2-7, is NAGVMQNPRHLVRRRGQEARLRCSPMKGHSHVYWYRQLPEEGLKFMVYLQKENIIDESGMPKERFSAEFPKEGPSILRIQQVVRGDSAAYFCASSPGLAGAYEQYFGPGTRLTVT.